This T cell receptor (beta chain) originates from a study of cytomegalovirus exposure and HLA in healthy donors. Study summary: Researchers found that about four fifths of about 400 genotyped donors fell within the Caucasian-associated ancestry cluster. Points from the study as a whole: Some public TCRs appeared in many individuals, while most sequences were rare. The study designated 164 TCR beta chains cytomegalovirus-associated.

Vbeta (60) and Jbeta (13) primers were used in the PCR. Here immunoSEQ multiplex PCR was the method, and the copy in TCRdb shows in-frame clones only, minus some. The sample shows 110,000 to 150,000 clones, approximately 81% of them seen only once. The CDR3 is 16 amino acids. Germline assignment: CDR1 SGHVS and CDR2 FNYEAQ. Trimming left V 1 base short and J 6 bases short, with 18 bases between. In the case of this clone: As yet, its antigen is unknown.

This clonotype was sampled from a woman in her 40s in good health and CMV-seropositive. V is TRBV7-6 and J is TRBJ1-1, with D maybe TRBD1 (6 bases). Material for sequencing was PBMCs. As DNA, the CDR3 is TGTGCCAGCAGCTTAGTAAGGCTGGGTAGGGGGTCTGAAGCTTTCTTT. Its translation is CASSLVRLGRGSEAFF.